Below, 27 T cell receptor beta chains from the same sample are listed, as sequenced in a study of blood T cells in healthy people across ages. A J-beta primer mix and a sample-barcoded 5' primer were used in a second PCR of roughly 6 to 11 cycles. MiXCR, run by TCRdb on the 5' RACE reads, gives a single entry per CDR3 protein. The table shows approximately 670,000 distinct CDR3 sequences, with 35% to 50% occurring only once. The sample comprised blood. These receptors were obtained from a man older than 75 in good health.

The chain joins TRBV2 to TRBJ1-4; D gene ambiguous. This CDR3 has 14 residues. Trimming pared 7 bases from V and 4 bases from J, leaving 13 bases between. Germline V lookup: CDR1 SNHLY, CDR2 FYNNEI. CDR3 nucleotide sequence: TGTGCCAGCAAGGGAGACACCCGTAATGAAAAACTGTTTTTT. It specifies CASKGDTRNEKLFF.

The V call is TRBV20-1, the J call TRBJ2-4, with 8 nucleotides matching TRBD2. Near its end, the DNA agrees better with TRBJ2-7, so the J call may be wrong. The germline CDR1 and CDR2 sequences are DFQATT and SNEGSKA (reference sequence). The CDR3 loop spans 15 amino acids. Written as DNA, the CDR3 is TGCAGTGCTACCCAGCGGGGGACGCCGTCCTACGAGCAGTACTTC. It translates to CSATQRGTPSYEQYF.

The table lists this clonotype with many counts. V and J are TRBV7-7 and TRBJ2-1; D may match TRBD1 or TRBD2 (6 bases each). Germline loops: CDR1 SSHAT, CDR2 FNYEAQ (reference sequence). V lost 2 bases, J lost 8 bases, and 10 bases lay in between. This CDR3 contains 13 residues. Here the CDR3 reads CASSLWGADEQFF. The CDR3 DNA reads as TGTGCCAGCAGCTTATGGGGGGCAGATGAGCAGTTCTTC.

The chain employs TRBV14 and TRBJ2-1, with 8 bases identical to TRBD2. Germline V gives CDR1 SGHDN, CDR2 FVKESK. The CDR3 extends over 17 amino acids. Trimming at V came to 0 bases and at J to 4 bases, leaving 8 bases not matched to a gene. As DNA, the CDR3 is TGTGCCAGCAGCCAAGACCCTGCTAGCGGGCCTTACAATGAGCAGTTCTTC. This sequence encodes CASSQDPASGPYNEQFF.

The rearrangement links TRBV7-3 to TRBJ2-6; 7 positions agree with TRBD2. Trimming removed 1 base from V and 2 bases from J; junction bases left unmatched: 2. The CDR3 has 16 amino acids. Germline V CDR1 and CDR2: SGHTA, FQGTGA. The CDR3 loop reads CASSLMRGTGANVLTF. DNA of the CDR3: TGTGCCAGCAGCTTAATGCGGGGGACTGGGGCCAACGTCCTGACTTTC.

In its sample, this clonotype was seen once. The rearrangement links TRBV25-1 to TRBJ1-2; TRBD1 aligns across 10 bases. Losses at the gene ends were 8 bases for V and 8 bases for J; bases not matched to a gene: 5. The CDR3 length is 12 residues. Germline assignment: CDR1 MGHDK and CDR2 SYGVNS. This CDR3 reads CASVGQGLGYTF. CDR3 nucleotide sequence: TGTGCCAGCGTGGGACAGGGGTTAGGCTACACCTTC.

This clonotype has a handful of counts. The chain links TRBV11-2 to TRBJ2-3, with 9 bases aligning to TRBD1. The CDR3 is 15 residues long. The trim removed 5 bases at V and 3 bases at J, leaving 6 bases unmatched. From germline, CDR1 is SGHAT and CDR2 FQNNGV. The CDR3 is CASSTPGQGTDTQYF. In nucleotides, the CDR3 is TGTGCCAGCAGCACACCGGGACAGGGAACAGATACGCAGTATTTT.

Concerning this clonotype itself: Being one base from a much bigger clone, this may be a read error. The chain employs TRBV25-1 and TRBJ1-6; a possible D gene is TRBD1 (6 bases). Per germline, CDR1 MGHDK and CDR2 SYGVNS. There are 17 residues in the CDR3. This CDR3 is CASSDPQGRGYNSPPHF. The CDR3 bases are TGTGCCAGCAGTGACCCACAGGGAAGAGGGTATAATTCACCCCCCCACTTT.

There are many counts of this clonotype. V and J are TRBV20-1 and TRBJ2-7; 7 bases map to TRBD1. Germline V gives CDR1 DFQATT, CDR2 SNEGSKA (reference sequence). The CDR3 spans 15 residues. Germline trimming cut 8 bases from V and 5 bases from J; bases unmatched to any gene: 18. Here the CDR3 DNA reads TGCAGTTCTAAACCCTCGGACAGGCTATTGCACGAGCAGTACTTC. Amino acids: CSSKPSDRLLHEQYF.

As concerns this clonotype: One junction end disagrees with the germline gene, perhaps due to a read error. The chain joins TRBV24-1 to TRBJ2-1, with D possibly matching TRBD2 (6 bases). The germline gives CDR1 KGHDR, CDR2 SFDVKD. CDR3 length equals 12 residues. The CDR3 here is CTTSDWGETQFF. The CDR3 nucleotides are TGTACCACCAGTGACTGGGGGGAGACCCAGTTCTTC.

This clonotype was seen a few times. CDR3 bases: TGTGCCATCAAGAGGGGGGACAACGAGCAGTACTTC. It codes for CAIKRGDNEQYF. This chain uses TRBV10-3 with TRBJ2-7, with D possibly being TRBD1 or TRBD2 (6 bases each). There are 12 residues in the CDR3. The V end was cut by 7 bases, the J end by 5 bases, with 12 bases between. Germline V lookup: CDR1 ENHRY, CDR2 SYGVKD.

The chain carries TRBV7-9 and TRBJ1-4; D unresolved. Trimming cost V 5 bases and J 6 bases, with 19 bases left between them. This CDR3 spans 16 amino acids. Per germline, CDR1 SEHNR and CDR2 FQNEAQ (reference sequence). For the CDR3, the DNA is TGTGCCAGCAGCCCGATCCTCGCCCCGGACGATGAAAAACTGTTTTTT. It encodes CASSPILAPDDEKLFF.

As concerns this clonotype: This clone may be a read error of a much larger clone one base away. This chain joins TRBV24-1 and TRBJ2-1; D may be TRBD1 (6 bases). This CDR3 region has 13 residues. Per the germline V gene, CDR1 is KGHDR and CDR2 is SFDVKD. Trimming removed 5 bases from V and 10 bases from J, with 14 bases in between. CDR3 bases: TGTGCCACCAGTGCCTGGACAGAATCGGAGCAGTTCTTC. It encodes CATSAWTESEQFF.

This clonotype was counted a few times. This rearrangement joins TRBV20-1 to TRBJ2-7, with TRBD2 as a possible D gene (7 bases). The end of the DNA aligns better with TRBJ2-5, so the J call may be wrong. CDR3 size: 13 residues. Per the germline V gene, CDR1 is DFQATT and CDR2 is SNEGSKA (reference sequence). CDR3 nucleotide sequence: TGCAGTGGGGGGGAGGGGGGTCAAGAGACCCAGTACTTC. As protein: CSGGEGGQETQYF.

The chain uses TRBV21-1 and TRBJ2-5; the listed D gene, TRBD1, was not tested against the DNA. TRBV21-1 is given as a pseudogene. This CDR3 spans 15 amino acids. The CDR3: CASSNPGGNQETQYF. The CDR3 DNA is TGTGCCAGCAGCAACCCGGGGGGAAACCAAGAGACCCAGTACTTC.

This rearrangement joins TRBV7-2 to TRBJ2-1; D might be TRBD2 (6 bases). Germline V gene lookup returns CDR1 SGHTA and CDR2 FQGNSA. V was clipped by 4 bases and J by 5 bases, with 15 bases between them. The CDR3 is 15 amino acids. CDR3 sequence: CASSWVAVGDNEQFF. The CDR3 DNA reads as TGTGCCAGCAGCTGGGTAGCGGTGGGAGACAATGAGCAGTTCTTC.

Concerning this clonotype: A junction end diverges from the germline sequence, so it may reflect a read error. V usage is TRBV20-1 and J usage is TRBJ2-3; no clear D gene. The CDR3 sequence is 14 residues long. Germline CDR1 reads DFQATT; CDR2 reads SNEGSKA (reference sequence). Here the CDR3 reads CSARDPRPGDTRYF. The CDR3 DNA reads as TGCAGTGCTAGAGATCCCCGGCCGGGTGATACGCGGTATTTT.

The chain employs TRBV20-1 and TRBJ2-2; 8 bases map to TRBD2. Germline loops: CDR1 DFQATT, CDR2 SNEGSKA (reference sequence). V lost 3 bases and J lost 4; bases outside the gene matches: 7. The CDR3 runs to 15 residues. The CDR3: CSASSGRPGTGELFF. CDR3 nucleotides: TGCAGTGCTAGCAGCGGGAGACCTGGCACCGGGGAGCTGTTTTTT.

Ten or more counts support this clonotype. V gene TRBV29-1 combines with J gene TRBJ1-1, with TRBD1 as a possible D gene (6 bases). The V end was cut by 5 bases, the J end by 1 base, with 20 bases between. Germline CDR1 is SQVTM and CDR2 is ANQGSEA. The CDR3 contains 16 residues. CDR3 sequence reads: CSVPAGAGFANTEAFF. The CDR3 DNA follows: TGCAGCGTTCCTGCGGGGGCAGGGTTTGCGAACACTGAAGCTTTCTTT.

This clonotype was seen a handful of times. This CDR3 is CASSLTRDKGANVLTF. The CDR3 region has the DNA TGTGCCAGCAGCCTTACTAGGGACAAAGGGGCCAACGTCCTGACTTTC. The chain is built from TRBV7-2 and TRBJ2-6; perhaps TRBD1 as D (6 bases). V was shortened by 5 bases and J by 4 bases, with 15 bases between the two germline ends. The CDR3 loop spans 16 amino acids. Germline values: CDR1 SGHTA, CDR2 FQGNSA.

This clonotype was detected a few times. The chain recombines TRBV28 with TRBJ2-7; D may be TRBD1 (6 bases). The CDR3 runs to 13 residues. Germline CDR1 and CDR2: MDHEN and SYDVKM. The V end was cut by 8 bases, the J end by 2 bases, with 13 bases between. CDR3 nucleotides: TGTGCCAGCGGGGGCGGCGGCCCCTACGAGCAGTACTTC. Translated, it gives CASGGGGPYEQYF.

The V gene is TRBV7-8, the J gene TRBJ2-7; D possibly corresponds to TRBD2 (5 bases). CDR3 size: 13 residues. Germline CDR1 is SGHVS and CDR2 is FQNEAQ. V was clipped by 4 bases and J by 1 base, with 8 bases between them. The CDR3 DNA follows: TGTGCCAGCAGCTCCTGGACTTCCTACGAGCAGTACTTC. Translation: CASSSWTSYEQYF.

The rearrangement joins TRBV7-9 to TRBJ1-2; D gene uncertain. The CDR3 has 13 amino acids. Trimming took off 4 bases at V and 4 bases at J, with 10 bases between the two ends. CDR1 and CDR2 (germline): SEHNR, FQNEAQ (reference sequence). Written as DNA, the CDR3 is TGTGCCAGCAGCTCGGCCATGGGCTATGGCTACACCTTC. It is translated as CASSSAMGYGYTF.

This clonotype turned up a few times. The chain carries TRBV7-2 and TRBJ2-1; 7 bases fit TRBD2. The CDR3 loop spans 16 amino acids. The germline CDR1 and CDR2 sequences are SGHTA and FQGNSA. J gave up 9 bases and V 0 bases, and 11 bases lay outside the gene matches. For the CDR3, the DNA is TGTGCCAGCAGCTTAGCGCCTGCTGGCGGGGGTTTTGAGCAGTTCTTC. Translating it yields CASSLAPAGGGFEQFF.

The gene calls are TRBV20-1 and TRBJ2-5, with D perhaps matching TRBD1 (8 bases). The J call is in doubt because the DNA end fits TRBJ2-7 better. The CDR3 length is 16 residues. In germline, CDR1 is DFQATT, CDR2 SNEGSKA (reference sequence). This CDR3 reads CSAPTGGGGPRYEQYF. CDR3 DNA sequence: TGCAGTGCTCCCACAGGGGGGGGAGGGCCGCGATACGAGCAGTACTTC.

This clonotype was counted between two and nine times. This may stem from a read error, because a much larger clone lies one nucleotide away. This sequence joins TRBV4-1 and TRBJ2-1; TRBD2 matches at 8 bases. Trimming at V came to 6 bases and at J to 5 bases, leaving 9 bases not matched to a gene. This CDR3 spans 15 amino acids. Germline V gene lookup returns CDR1 MGHRA and CDR2 YSYEKL. CDR3 residues: CASRRVAGMNNEQFF. The CDR3 DNA is TGCGCCAGCAGACGCGTAGCGGGGATGAACAATGAGCAGTTCTTC.

In this sample, this clonotype turned up a few times. This chain links TRBV4-3 with TRBJ2-1, with TRBD2 as a possible D gene (6 bases). CDR3 length equals 15 residues. V lost 0 bases and J 7 bases, leaving 13 bases between the germline ends. The germline CDR1 and CDR2 sequences are LGHNA and YSLEER. This CDR3 is CASSQDGGTGNEQFF. Written as DNA, the CDR3 is TGCGCCAGCAGCCAAGACGGCGGGACGGGGAATGAGCAGTTCTTC.